The clone carrying this T cell receptor beta chain was recorded once. This specimen belongs to a study of siplizumab effects on memory and regulatory T cells. Assay used: immunoSEQ multiplex PCR; TCRdb lists only in-frame clones, some missing. The sample has 50,000 or so clones; 95% to 97% are singletons. CDR1 and CDR2 from the germline V gene are MGHRA and YSYEKL. Deletions cut 4 bases from V and 0 bases from J, with 12 bases between. The CDR3 has 16 amino acids. V and J are TRBV4-1 and TRBJ2-2, with D hard to call. Material: naive CD4+ T cells sorted from blood. This TCR was sampled from a human donor in good health. The CDR3 sequence is CASSLRVGSNTGELFF. In DNA, the CDR3 is TGCGCCAGCAGCCTCCGAGTAGGGTCGAACACCGGGGAGCTGTTTTTT.